A selection of T cell receptor beta chains follows, all from one sample in a study of CD8 T cells in ankylosing spondylitis. TCRdb itself ran the 5' RACE reads through MiXCR, one entry per CDR3 protein. The sample carries fewer than 550,000 distinct CDR3 sequences, about 5.7% recorded once. The specimen sequenced was blood, either unsorted or a sorted T cell fraction (not recorded which). The receptors derive from a male donor with ankylosing spondylitis. The CDR3 runs from the conserved cysteine through the conserved F or W. The order of the fields is J gene, clone size, D gene, V gene, CDR3 protein, CDR3 DNA. D genes are given only for firm matches. Not every row has a clone size; where given, it reads once, few, many or a size class.

>TRBJ2-2|many|-|TRBV4-3
CASSQAPGGELFF
TGCGCCAGCAGCCAAGCCCCGGGCGGGGAGCTGTTTTTT
>TRBJ2-2|-|-|TRBV7-8
CASSQGSGELFF
TGTGCCAGCAGTCAGGGGTCCGGGGAGCTGTTTTTT
>TRBJ2-6|many|-|TRBV3-1
CASVSRGFGANVLTF
TGTGCCAGCGTGAGCAGGGGTTTTGGGGCCAACGTCCTGACTTTC
>TRBJ1-5|many|-|TRBV7-8
CASSFNPNQPQHF
TGTGCCAGCAGCTTCAACCCCAATCAGCCCCAGCATTTT
>TRBJ2-4|-|-|TRBV20-1
CSVLGSTDSIQYF
TGCAGTGTCCTGGGATCCACGGATAGCATTCAGTACTTC
>TRBJ1-1|-|TRBD1|TRBV12-3/TRBV12-4
CASSLAQGAGTEAFF
TGTGCCAGCAGTTTAGCACAGGGGGCGGGTACTGAAGCTTTCTTT
>TRBJ2-1|-|TRBD1|TRBV7-2
CASKKNAQGAVYEQFF
TGTGCCAGTAAGAAAAACGCTCAGGGGGCGGTCTATGAGCAGTTCTTC
>TRBJ2-1|-|TRBD2|TRBV7-3
CASSYGLLADNEQFF
TGTGCCAGCAGCTACGGGTTGCTAGCGGACAATGAGCAGTTCTTC
>TRBJ2-5|many|-|TRBV7-2
CASSLSVAGETQYF
TGTGCCAGCAGCTTATCGGTGGCAGGAGAGACCCAGTACTTC
>TRBJ2-5|many|-|TRBV20-1
CSARVDQETQYF
TGCAGTGCGCGGGTGGACCAAGAGACCCAGTACTTC
>TRBJ2-3|many|-|TRBV5-1
CASTSHSTDTQYF
TGCGCCAGCACCTCTCATAGCACAGATACGCAGTATTTT
>TRBJ2-2|-|-|TRBV28
CASSLSGSNTGELFF
TGTGCCAGCAGTTTATCAGGGTCGAACACCGGGGAGCTGTTTTTT
>TRBJ1-2|many|TRBD1|TRBV7-2
CASSSSGQGVNGYTF
TGTGCCAGCAGCTCCTCGGGACAGGGGGTAAATGGCTACACCTTC
>TRBJ2-5|many|TRBD1|TRBV5-1
CASSWGDRQYQETQYF
TGCGCCAGCAGCTGGGGGGACAGGCAGTACCAAGAGACCCAGTACTTC
>TRBJ2-5|-|-|TRBV28
CASSDYPGQREIETQYF
TGTGCCAGCAGTGACTATCCGGGACAAAGGGAGATAGAGACCCAGTACTTC
>TRBJ2-1|-|TRBD2|TRBV9
CASSVGLAGSYNEQFF
TGTGCCAGCAGCGTAGGGCTAGCGGGTTCCTACAATGAGCAGTTCTTC
>TRBJ1-1|many|-|TRBV10-3
CAIRPTGFLDTEAFF
TGTGCCATCAGACCTACAGGGTTTCTGGACACTGAAGCTTTCTTT
>TRBJ1-4|many|-|TRBV12-3/TRBV12-4
CASSLSSRTNEKLFF
TGTGCCAGCAGTTTAAGTAGTAGGACTAATGAAAAACTGTTTTTT
>TRBJ2-2|many|TRBD2|TRBV5-1
CASSLAGGPDTGELFF
TGCGCCAGCAGCTTAGCGGGAGGGCCGGACACCGGGGAGCTGTTTTTT
>TRBJ2-3|many|-|TRBV4-1
CASSQPDLIRDTQYF
TGCGCCAGCAGCCAACCGGACCTTATCCGAGATACGCAGTATTTT
>TRBJ2-3|many|-|TRBV18
CASSPSLGVADTQYF
TGTGCCAGCTCACCCTCTCTTGGGGTTGCAGATACGCAGTATTTT
>TRBJ1-6|many|TRBD1|TRBV28
CASTPGTGASPLHF
TGTGCCAGCACCCCCGGGACAGGGGCCTCACCCCTCCACTTT
>TRBJ1-4|-|-|TRBV5-6
CASSSPGEKLFF
TGTGCCAGCAGCTCCCCGGGGGAAAAACTGTTTTTT
>TRBJ2-5|many|-|TRBV20-1
CSATGSPTETQYF
TGCAGTGCAACAGGGTCTCCCACGGAGACCCAGTACTTC
>TRBJ2-1|-|TRBD1|TRBV27
CASSPETGGHNEQFF
TGTGCCAGCAGTCCCGAAACAGGGGGCCACAATGAGCAGTTCTTC
>TRBJ1-2|many|TRBD1|TRBV24-1
CATSDPDRGYGYTF
TGTGCCACCAGTGATCCGGACAGGGGCTATGGCTACACCTTC
>TRBJ2-2|many|TRBD2|TRBV20-1
CSALSGSGAGELFF
TGCAGTGCACTGAGCGGGAGTGGTGCCGGGGAGCTGTTTTTT
>TRBJ1-5|many|-|TRBV12-3/TRBV12-4
CASAPGAGFSNQPQHF
TGTGCCAGCGCACCGGGCGCGGGATTTAGCAATCAGCCCCAGCATTTT
>TRBJ1-2|many|TRBD1|TRBV20-1
CSARGDRDYGYTF
TGCAGTGCTAGAGGGGACAGAGATTATGGCTACACCTTC
>TRBJ2-1|many|TRBD2|TRBV12-3/TRBV12-4
CASSLRLAAYNEQFF
TGTGCCAGCAGCTTAAGACTAGCGGCCTACAATGAGCAGTTCTTC
>TRBJ1-4|many|TRBD1|TRBV6-1
CASSKQGDSLEKLFF
TGTGCCAGCAGTAAACAGGGGGACAGCCTTGAAAAACTGTTTTTT
>TRBJ2-4|many|-|TRBV6-6
CASTIENTPLRYF
TGTGCCAGCACGATAGAAAATACTCCCCTGCGGTACTTC
>TRBJ2-6|few|TRBD2|TRBV7-2
CASSWTSGGPGANVLTF
TGTGCCAGCAGCTGGACTAGCGGGGGACCTGGGGCCAACGTCCTGACTTTC
>TRBJ1-1|-|-|TRBV4-3
CASSQELGGSTEAFF
TGCGCCAGCAGCCAAGAACTGGGGGGTAGCACTGAAGCTTTCTTT
>TRBJ2-2|many|TRBD2|TRBV9
CASSVSGSRGELFF
TGTGCCAGCAGCGTTAGCGGGTCACGCGGGGAGCTGTTTTTT
>TRBJ1-1|-|TRBD1|TRBV27
CASSPQGGSYMNTEAFF
TGTGCCAGCAGTCCGCAGGGGGGGTCCTACATGAACACTGAAGCTTTCTTT
>TRBJ2-2|many|TRBD2|TRBV7-9
CASSPRTSTAGELFF
TGTGCCAGCAGCCCTAGGACTAGCACTGCCGGGGAGCTGTTTTTT
>TRBJ2-5|many|-|TRBV4-3
CASSQVTGGEETQYF
TGCGCCAGCAGCCAAGTAACGGGGGGCGAAGAGACCCAGTACTTC
>TRBJ2-7|-|TRBD2|TRBV7-2
CASSLGPLAGADYEQYF
TGTGCCAGCAGCTTAGGACCACTAGCGGGAGCGGATTACGAGCAGTACTTC
>TRBJ2-7|many|-|TRBV2
CASIFAEGRGGEQYF
TGTGCCAGCATTTTTGCCGAGGGCAGGGGCGGTGAGCAGTACTTC
>TRBJ2-3|many|-|TRBV5-1
CASSPGQTTTDTQYF
TGCGCCAGCAGCCCCGGACAGACGACCACAGATACGCAGTATTTT
>TRBJ2-7|many|TRBD1|TRBV12-3/TRBV12-4
CASSFAQGKQYF
TGTGCCAGCAGTTTTGCACAGGGGAAACAGTACTTC
>TRBJ2-3|many|TRBD2|TRBV12-3/TRBV12-4
CASSLTSGGLDTQYF
TGTGCCAGCAGTTTAACGTCGGGAGGTCTGGATACGCAGTATTTT
>TRBJ1-5|many|-|TRBV20-1
CSASTGLSNQPQHF
TGCAGTGCTAGCACAGGGTTGAGCAATCAGCCCCAGCATTTT
>TRBJ1-2|many|-|TRBV29-1
CSVEWALGGYGYTF
TGCAGCGTTGAATGGGCACTGGGGGGATATGGCTACACCTTC
>TRBJ2-1|once|TRBD2|TRBV20-1
CSHSGTSGYNEQLF
TGCAGTCATTCCGGGACTAGCGGATACAATGAGCAGCTCTTC
>TRBJ2-7|many|-|TRBV27
CASSLSGNLLSYEQYF
TGTGCCAGCAGTTTATCGGGAAACCTCCTCTCCTACGAGCAGTACTTC
>TRBJ1-1|many|-|TRBV27
CASSSKAEAFF
TGTGCCAGCAGTTCCAAAGCTGAAGCTTTCTTT
>TRBJ1-2|many|TRBD1|TRBV7-3
CASSPGQPGSGYGYTF
TGTGCCAGCAGCCCGGGACAGCCGGGATCGGGCTATGGCTACACCTTC
>TRBJ2-1|many|-|TRBV4-2
CASSPLPGPRPNEQFF
TGTGCCAGCAGCCCGTTACCAGGACCGCGACCAAATGAGCAGTTCTTC
>TRBJ1-1|many|-|TRBV6-4
CASSARTENTEAFF
TGTGCCAGCAGTGCCAGGACGGAGAACACTGAAGCTTTCTTT
>TRBJ1-3|many|-|TRBV6-2/TRBV6-3
CASSYSTISGNTIYF
TGTGCCAGCAGTTACTCGACCATATCTGGAAACACCATATATTTT
>TRBJ2-3|many|-|TRBV12-3/TRBV12-4
CASSWATASTDTQYF
TGTGCCAGCAGTTGGGCGACAGCTAGCACAGATACGCAGTATTTT
>TRBJ2-7|many|TRBD1|TRBV7-9
CASSSTGTGGYEQYF
TGTGCCAGCAGCTCGACCGGGACAGGGGGCTACGAGCAGTACTTC
>TRBJ2-3|few|TRBD1|TRBV20-1
CSATQTGGTDTQYF
TGCAGTGCTACACAGACAGGGGGCACAGATACGCAGTATTTT
>TRBJ1-5|many|-|TRBV9
CASSPQGYNQPQHF
TGTGCCAGCAGCCCACAGGGCTACAATCAGCCCCAGCATTTT
>TRBJ1-2|many|TRBD1|TRBV20-1
CSALQGALGYTF
TGCAGTGCGCTCCAGGGGGCGCTTGGCTACACCTTC
>TRBJ2-5|many|-|TRBV5-6
CASSSLTGNQYF
TGTGCCAGCAGCTCATTGACTGGAAACCAGTACTTC
>TRBJ2-5|many|-|TRBV7-7
CASSKIRDPRQTQYF
TGTGCTAGCAGCAAAATCCGGGACCCCCGGCAGACCCAGTACTTC
>TRBJ1-6|-|-|TRBV12-3/TRBV12-4
CASSTRRVSLNSPLHF
TGTGCCAGCAGTACCCGCAGGGTATCCCTTAATTCACCCCTCCACTTT